Listed here are 7 T cell receptor beta chains from one sample, sequenced in a study of cytomegalovirus exposure and HLA in healthy donors. Clones were read by immunoSEQ multiplex PCR, and TCRdb kept only the in-frame ones, dropping some. Among 150,000 to 200,000 clones listed, approximately 87% were seen once. Sequencing used PBMCs. These receptors all come from a woman aged 25 to 39 in good health and CMV-seronegative.

This clone has just a few counts. The rearrangement links TRBV30 to TRBJ1-5; D is unresolved. V lost 2 bases and J lost 1, with 6 bases in between. There are 13 residues in the CDR3. Germline V gene data show CDR1 as GTSNPN and CDR2 as SVGIG (reference sequence). The CDR3 protein is CAWSILSNQPQHF. The CDR3 region has the DNA TGTGCCTGGAGTATTCTGAGCAATCAGCCCCAGCATTTT.

V gene TRBV4-2 combines with J gene TRBJ2-7; 9 positions agree with TRBD1. There are 17 residues in the CDR3. CDR1 LGHNA and CDR2 YNFKEQ come from the germline V gene. Trimming removed 4 bases from V and 6 bases from J; junction bases left unmatched: 16. CDR3 residues: CASSRRTPGTGSGEQYF. In nucleotides, the CDR3 is TGTGCCAGCAGCCGACGAACCCCCGGGACAGGGTCTGGCGAGCAGTACTTC.

V is TRBV28 and J is TRBJ2-3; TRBD2 matches 9 bases. In germline, CDR1 is MDHEN, CDR2 SYDVKM. J was trimmed by 2 bases and V by 6 bases; bases with no gene match: 3. The CDR3 sequence is 14 residues long. Here the CDR3 reads CASRPSGATDTQYF. CDR3 nucleotide sequence: TGTGCCAGCAGACCTAGCGGGGCCACAGATACGCAGTATTTT.

The count of this clone is one. The V and J genes are TRBV28 and TRBJ1-5, with D perhaps matching TRBD1 (5 bases). The V and J ends lost 2 bases and 0 bases respectively, with 11 bases between them. Germline assignment: CDR1 MDHEN and CDR2 SYDVKM. The CDR3 covers 16 residues. The CDR3 spells CASSLQGVNSNQPQHF. In DNA, the CDR3 is TGTGCCAGCAGTTTACAGGGAGTAAATAGCAATCAGCCCCAGCATTTT.

The rearrangement links TRBV5-1 to TRBJ1-2; D remains unclear. CDR3 length: 14 residues. The V end was cut by 2 bases, the J end by 0 bases, with 8 bases between. Germline V gene sequence: CDR1 SGHRS, CDR2 YFSETQ. The CDR3 reads CASSLRTPNYGYTF. The CDR3 DNA follows: TGCGCCAGCAGCTTAAGAACTCCTAACTATGGCTACACCTTC. The full variable domain, with the rest looked up from reference TRBV5-1 and TRBJ1-2, is KAGVTQTPRYLIKTRGQQVTLSCSPISGHRSVSWYQQTPGQGLQFLFEYFSETQRNKGNFPGRFSGRQFSNSRSEMNVSTLELGDSALYLCASSLRTPNYGYTFGSGTRLTVV.

The chain has TRBV7-2 and TRBJ2-5, with D perhaps TRBD2 (5 bases). V dropped 1 base and J dropped 1 base, with 10 bases sitting between them. The germline V gene has CDR1 SGHTA and CDR2 FQGNSA. The CDR3 totals 15 residues. The CDR3 region is CASSLGLPSQETQYF. CDR3 bases: TGTGCCAGCAGCTTAGGACTACCAAGCCAAGAGACCCAGTACTTC.

The chain couples TRBV20-1 to TRBJ1-1; D unresolved. Germline loops: CDR1 DFQATT, CDR2 SNEGSKA (reference sequence). The V gene lost 6 bases and the J gene lost 0 bases, with 2 bases spanning the gap. This CDR3 is 10 amino acids long. The DNA for the CDR3 is TGCAGTGCCGTGAACACTGAAGCTTTCTTT. Amino acid sequence: CSAVNTEAFF.